A selection of T cell receptor beta chains follows, all from one sample in a study. Method: immunoSEQ multiplex PCR; TCRdb's copy keeps in-frame clones and lacks some. The sample lists about 50,000 clones, approximately 95% seen once, with approximately 12% in the top ten. Sequencing was performed on PBMCs. These receptors were obtained from a man aged 40-49 years with rheumatoid arthritis. CDR3s include the opening cysteine and the closing phenylalanine or tryptophan. A D gene is named only where the DNA matches it firmly. The size field is filled for only some rows; it gives once, few, many or a size class.

size: .; V: TRBV3-1/TRBV3-2; D: .; J: TRBJ2-1; CDR3: CASSHTQGLWNEQFF; DNA: TGTGCCAGCAGCCACACTCAGGGGCTATGGAATGAGCAGTTCTTC
size: once; V: TRBV7-9; D: .; J: TRBJ2-3; CDR3: CASSLEKSPSTDTQYF; DNA: TGTGCCAGCAGCTTGGAGAAGAGTCCTAGCACAGATACGCAGTATTTT
size: .; V: TRBV6-5; D: .; J: TRBJ1-4; CDR3: CASSRVQGGDEKLFF; DNA: TGTGCCAGCAGTCGAGTTCAGGGAGGAGATGAAAAACTGTTTTTT
size: .; V: TRBV4-3; D: .; J: TRBJ1-1; CDR3: CASSQDGDYPNTEAFF; DNA: TGCGCCAGCAGCCAAGACGGTGACTACCCGAACACTGAAGCTTTCTTT
size: medium-sized; V: TRBV4-1; D: .; J: TRBJ1-3; CDR3: CASGKGTGWTPSGNTIYF; DNA: TGCGCCAGCGGGAAGGGTACAGGGTGGACCCCCTCTGGAAACACCATATATTTT
size: .; V: TRBV19; D: TRBD1; J: TRBJ2-2; CDR3: CASSLTGQGFGELFF; DNA: TGTGCCAGTAGTCTAACGGGACAGGGGTTCGGGGAGCTGTTTTTT
size: .; V: TRBV5-1; D: .; J: TRBJ2-2; CDR3: CASRRMAVNTGELFF; DNA: TGCGCCAGCAGGAGGATGGCAGTGAACACCGGGGAGCTGTTTTTT
size: .; V: TRBV27; D: TRBD1; J: TRBJ1-5; CDR3: CASSSPHADREAQPQHF; DNA: TGTGCCAGCAGTTCACCACACGCTGACAGGGAGGCTCAGCCCCAGCATTTT
size: .; V: TRBV13; D: TRBD2; J: TRBJ2-5; CDR3: CASRLSALAGETQYF; DNA: TGTGCCAGCAGACTTTCGGCACTAGCGGGAGAGACCCAGTACTTC
size: .; V: TRBV7-9; D: .; J: TRBJ2-7; CDR3: CASSFLKEQYF; DNA: TGTGCCAGCAGCTTCCTTAAAGAGCAGTACTTC
size: few; V: TRBV6-5; D: TRBD1; J: TRBJ1-2; CDR3: CASSRQGDGYTF; DNA: TGTGCCAGCAGTCGACAGGGTGATGGCTACACCTTC
size: .; V: TRBV29-1; D: .; J: TRBJ2-1; CDR3: CSVDKWDGEQFF; DNA: TGCAGCGTTGATAAGTGGGACGGGGAGCAGTTCTTC
size: .; V: TRBV7-3; D: TRBD2; J: TRBJ2-7; CDR3: CASSPIPLAVSYEQYF; DNA: TGTGCCAGCAGCCCCATCCCCCTAGCGGTTTCCTACGAGCAGTACTTC
size: .; V: TRBV7-6; D: TRBD1; J: TRBJ1-1; CDR3: CASSLDGQGRVDRTEAFF; DNA: TGTGCCAGCAGCTTAGATGGACAGGGGAGGGTCGATCGAACTGAAGCTTTCTTT
size: .; V: TRBV3-1/TRBV3-2; D: .; J: TRBJ2-1; CDR3: CASSFLSKYNEQFF; DNA: TGTGCCAGCAGCTTCCTGTCAAAATACAATGAGCAGTTCTTC
size: .; V: TRBV7-9; D: TRBD2; J: TRBJ2-1; CDR3: CASSLVATSGSYEQFF; DNA: TGTGCCAGCAGCTTAGTGGCGACTAGCGGGAGCTATGAGCAGTTCTTC
size: .; V: TRBV29-1; D: .; J: TRBJ1-1; CDR3: CSVEANGVSTEAFF; DNA: TGCAGCGTTGAAGCAAACGGGGTGAGCACTGAAGCTTTCTTT
size: once; V: TRBV6-5; D: TRBD1; J: TRBJ1-1; CDR3: CASRGAGTENTEAFF; DNA: TGTGCCAGCAGGGGAGCCGGGACAGAGAACACTGAAGCTTTCTTT
size: .; V: TRBV10-3; D: TRBD1; J: TRBJ1-5; CDR3: CAISDSTGKYSNQPQHF; DNA: TGTGCCATCAGTGACTCGACAGGGAAATATAGCAATCAGCCCCAGCATTTT
size: .; V: TRBV11-1; D: TRBD1; J: TRBJ2-1; CDR3: CAIAPRGGPYNEQFF; DNA: TGTGCCATCGCCCCCAGAGGGGGCCCGTACAATGAGCAGTTCTTC
size: .; V: TRBV5-5; D: .; J: TRBJ1-5; CDR3: CASSLGDSRNQPQHF; DNA: TGTGCCAGCAGCTTGGGTGACAGCCGGAATCAGCCCCAGCATTTT
size: .; V: TRBV24-1; D: TRBD1; J: TRBJ2-7; CDR3: CATSEGRGSYEQYF; DNA: TGTGCCACCAGTGAGGGCAGGGGGTCCTACGAGCAGTACTTC
size: large; V: TRBV5-6; D: .; J: TRBJ1-1; CDR3: CASSLRGTEAFF; DNA: TGTGCCAGCAGCTTACGAGGGACTGAAGCTTTCTTT
size: .; V: TRBV7-9; D: TRBD2; J: TRBJ2-5; CDR3: CASRAGGETQYF; DNA: TGTGCCAGCCGGGCGGGAGGGGAGACCCAGTACTTC
size: .; V: TRBV7-2; D: .; J: TRBJ2-1; CDR3: CASSLREGSSYNEQFF; DNA: TGTGCCAGCAGCCTCAGGGAAGGGAGCTCCTACAATGAGCAGTTCTTC
size: .; V: TRBV7-3; D: .; J: TRBJ1-1; CDR3: CASRSNAGGNTEAFF; DNA: TGTGCCAGCAGGTCCAACGCGGGGGGCAACACTGAAGCTTTCTTT
size: .; V: TRBV28; D: TRBD2; J: TRBJ2-5; CDR3: CASSLLAGVETQYF; DNA: TGTGCCAGCAGCCTACTAGCGGGAGTCGAGACCCAGTACTTC
size: .; V: TRBV14; D: TRBD1; J: TRBJ2-1; CDR3: CASSHYRGSHNEQFF; DNA: TGTGCCAGCAGCCACTACAGGGGGTCCCACAATGAGCAGTTCTTC
size: .; V: TRBV19; D: .; J: TRBJ1-2; CDR3: CASSIRGAYGYTF; DNA: TGTGCCAGTAGTATCAGGGGAGCCTATGGCTACACCTTC
size: .; V: TRBV2; D: .; J: TRBJ2-5; CDR3: CASSEAGATQETQYF; DNA: TGTGCCAGCAGTGAAGCGGGAGCCACTCAAGAGACCCAGTACTTC
size: .; V: TRBV3-1/TRBV3-2; D: .; J: TRBJ2-7; CDR3: CASSQDRQAGYEQYF; DNA: TGTGCCAGCAGCCAAGATCGACAGGCAGGTTACGAGCAGTACTTC